One and the same sample provided the 16 T cell receptor beta chains below, sequenced in a study of blood T cells in healthy people across ages. Then a second PCR, running roughly 7 to 12 cycles, was carried out with a sample-barcoded 5' primer and a J-beta primer mix. TCRdb independently ran MiXCR on the 5' RACE reads; one entry per CDR3 protein. The sample lists approximately 1,700,000 distinct CDR3 sequences; about 39% were seen once. Sequenced: blood. The receptors stem from a human donor in good health.

The chain has TRBV4-1 and TRBJ1-2; D call uncertain. From germline, CDR1 is MGHRA and CDR2 YSYEKL. This CDR3 has 14 amino acids. V dropped 3 bases and J dropped 4 bases, with 12 bases sitting between them. The CDR3 DNA reads as TGCGCCAGCAGCCAGGGGATCCTTCCCTATGGCTACACCTTC. Its protein product is CASSQGILPYGYTF.

This chain uses TRBV7-2 with TRBJ2-1; TRBD2 might be the D (6 bases). The CDR3 length is 15 residues. Germline-derived CDR1 and CDR2 are SGHTA and FQGNSA. The germline V and J ends were trimmed by 3 bases and 2 bases, with 11 bases remaining between them. CDR3 protein: CASSLMGEAYNEQFF. Here the CDR3 DNA reads TGTGCCAGCAGCTTGATGGGGGAGGCCTACAATGAGCAGTTCTTC.

This chain joins TRBV6-2 or TRBV6-3 and TRBJ2-7; possibly TRBD2 for D (6 bases). Germline CDR1 and CDR2: MNHEY and SVGEGT. V was shortened by 2 bases and J by 3 bases, with 14 bases between the two germline ends. CDR3 size: 15 residues. The CDR3 DNA follows: TGTGCCAGCAGTTACCCCACCACCGGGGGCTACGAGCAGTACTTC. Protein product: CASSYPTTGGYEQYF.

The rearrangement uses TRBV24-1 and TRBJ1-1; possible D gene TRBD1, 5 bases. The CDR3 consists of 11 residues. Looked up from germline, CDR1 is KGHDR and CDR2 is SFDVKD. The V end lost 8 bases, the J end lost 3 bases, and 6 bases lay between the germline ends. CDR3 loop: CATKGDTEAFF. CDR3 DNA sequence: TGTGCCACCAAAGGGGACACTGAAGCTTTCTTT.

This chain joins TRBV15 and TRBJ2-4; the D is unclear. The CDR3 sequence is 14 residues long. The V end was cut by 0 bases, the J end by 0 bases, with 3 bases between. Germline V gene data show CDR1 as LNHNV and CDR2 as YYDKDF (reference sequence). Written as DNA, the CDR3 is TGTGCCACCAGCAGAGAGCTAGCCAAAAACATTCAGTACTTC. Its protein product is CATSRELAKNIQYF.

The V call is TRBV15, the J call TRBJ2-3; D possibly matches TRBD1 or TRBD2 (6 bases each). This CDR3 comprises 13 residues. V lost 4 bases and J 5 bases, leaving 10 bases between the germline ends. In germline, CDR1 is LNHNV, CDR2 YYDKDF (reference sequence). The CDR3 spells CATSMGGRDTQYF. Here the CDR3 DNA reads TGTGCCACCAGCATGGGGGGCCGAGATACGCAGTATTTT.

This clonotype was found a few times. The V gene is TRBV11-1, the J gene TRBJ2-5; D remains unclear. The V end lost 5 bases, the J end lost 2 bases, and 12 bases lay between the germline ends. This CDR3 has 14 residues. Germline CDR1 and CDR2: SGHAT and FQDESV (reference sequence). CDR3 residues: CASSLATEQETQYF. DNA for the CDR3: TGTGCCAGCAGCCTCGCGACGGAGCAAGAGACCCAGTACTTC.

The chain links TRBV4-3 to TRBJ2-5, with D maybe TRBD1 (6 bases). Gene TRBJ2-7 matches the end of the DNA better, so the J call may be wrong. CDR3 size: 15 residues. The germline V gene has CDR1 LGHNA and CDR2 YSLEER. The chain's CDR3 is CASSARTGMWYEQYF. In DNA form, the CDR3 reads TGCGCCAGCAGCGCGCGAACAGGGATGTGGTACGAGCAGTACTTC.

The DNA of the CDR3 is TGCGCCAGCAGCTTTAGATGGCAGGGAGCTTTCTACAATGAGCAGTTCTTC. It is translated as CASSFRWQGAFYNEQFF. This chain links TRBV4-3 with TRBJ2-1; D may be TRBD1 or TRBD2 (5 bases each). CDR1 and CDR2 from the germline V gene are LGHNA and YSLEER. CDR3 length: 17 residues. V was shortened by 5 bases and J by 3 bases, with 20 bases between the two germline ends.

This clonotype was seen a few times. The genes are TRBV7-2 and TRBJ2-3; 8 bases are shared with TRBD2. The CDR3 is 17 amino acids. From germline, CDR1 is SGHTA and CDR2 FQGNSA. The V gene end was trimmed by 7 bases and the J gene end by 5 bases; junction bases not matched to a gene: 17. In nucleotides, the CDR3 is TGTGCCAGCAAGGGGACCCTAGGTCGGGGGGGCCTAGATACGCAGTATTTT. This sequence encodes CASKGTLGRGGLDTQYF.

This clonotype occurred a few times. V gene TRBV28 combines with J gene TRBJ2-1, with D unresolved. CDR3 length: 16 amino acids. From germline, CDR1 is MDHEN and CDR2 SYDVKM. Trimming removed 6 bases from V and 5 bases from J, with 20 bases in between. CDR3 protein: CASRPRMGGNDNEQFF. Written as DNA, the CDR3 is TGTGCCAGCAGACCCCGGATGGGCGGCAATGACAATGAGCAGTTCTTC.

The V call is TRBV5-1, the J call TRBJ2-7, with 12 bases lining up with TRBD1. The CDR3 length is 15 residues. After removal of 2 bases from V and 7 bases from J, the junction contained 7 bases not matched to a gene. Germline loops: CDR1 SGHRS, CDR2 YFSETQ. The CDR3 is CASSFSGTGGNEQYF. The CDR3 coding sequence is TGCGCCAGCAGCTTCTCCGGGACAGGGGGCAATGAGCAGTACTTC.

This clonotype was picked up one time. J is TRBJ2-1 and V is TRBV7-3; D might be TRBD1 (5 bases). V gave up 4 bases and J gave up 9 bases, with 13 bases separating them. Germline values: CDR1 SGHTA, CDR2 FQGTGA. This CDR3 comprises 13 residues. The DNA for the CDR3 is TGTGCCAGCAGCTCCCAAAGGGGCGCTGAGCAGTTCTTC. Amino acids: CASSSQRGAEQFF.

This chain connects TRBV3-1 to TRBJ2-1, with 9 bases matching TRBD2. The CDR3 consists of 20 residues. Unmatched junction bases numbered 18, after V lost 2 bases and J lost 4 bases. Germline loops: CDR1 LGHDT, CDR2 YNNKEL (reference sequence). This chain's CDR3 is CASSQTSNKLAGHPYNEQFF. The CDR3 region has the DNA TGTGCCAGCAGCCAAACCTCTAACAAACTAGCGGGTCACCCTTACAATGAGCAGTTCTTC.

This clonotype was recorded many times. This chain uses TRBV29-1 with TRBJ2-1; D perhaps matches TRBD2 (6 bases). V lost 1 base to trimming and J lost 10 bases, with 20 bases between them. Germline V gene lookup returns CDR1 SQVTM and CDR2 ANQGSEA. This CDR3 has 15 amino acids. Here the CDR3 DNA reads TGCAGCGTTGAAGCCACGCCTCACCCCCGGGAGGAGCAGTTCTTC. Residues: CSVEATPHPREEQFF.

This clonotype showed up just a few times. This rearrangement joins TRBV7-6 to TRBJ2-5; 7 bases agree with TRBD2. Looked up from germline, CDR1 is SGHVS and CDR2 is FNYEAQ. V dropped 0 bases and J dropped 1; count of bases not matched to a gene: 11. The CDR3 runs to 18 residues. The CDR3 DNA sequence: TGTGCCAGCAGCTTAGCCGGCAGGAGCGGGGCATTCCAAGAGACCCAGTACTTC. Translated, it gives CASSLAGRSGAFQETQYF.